The 23 T cell receptor beta chains below were found in one sample sequenced in a study of T cell changes during pregnancy in multiple sclerosis. Clones were read by immunoSEQ multiplex PCR, and TCRdb kept only the in-frame ones, dropping some. The sample includes some 79,000 clones, just over 90% of them seen just once. The sequenced sample was CD4+ T cells from peripheral blood mononuclear cells, obtained in the second trimester of pregnancy. The receptor source for this set is a female donor with multiple sclerosis, enrolled in a pregnancy study.

As for this clone: One end of the junction fails to match germline, which may point to a read error. The genes are TRBV23-1 and TRBJ2-7; D possibly corresponds to TRBD1 (6 bases). TRBV23-1 is filed as an ORF, its function uncertain. The CDR3 extends over 18 amino acids. Written as DNA, the CDR3 is TGCACCAGCACCCTCTCTCATGGGGGCGGAGTGGCCTCCTACGAGCAGTACTTC. As protein: CTSTLSHGGGVASYEQYF.

This rearrangement joins TRBV27 to TRBJ2-3; TRBD2 agrees at 13 bases. CDR3 size: 19 residues. Losses at the gene ends were 2 bases for V and 0 bases for J; bases not matched to a gene: 8. The germline gives CDR1 MNHEY, CDR2 SMNVEV (reference sequence). CDR3 bases: TGTGCCAGCAGTTTACATCCGACTAGCGGGAGGCCTAGCACAGATACGCAGTATTTT. Translating gives CASSLHPTSGRPSTDTQYF.

The rearrangement links TRBV28 to TRBJ2-4, with 14 positions matching TRBD2. Trimming at V came to 6 bases and at J to 1 base, leaving 17 bases not matched to a gene. Germline V gives CDR1 MDHEN, CDR2 SYDVKM. The CDR3 spans 21 residues. CDR3 DNA: TGTGCCAGCAGACGAAAGGCCGGGACTAGCGGGAGTAGGACTGCCAAAAACATTCAGTACTTC. It specifies CASRRKAGTSGSRTAKNIQYF.

The chain combines TRBV27 with TRBJ1-6; a possible D gene is TRBD1 (5 bases). From germline, CDR1 is MNHEY and CDR2 SMNVEV (reference sequence). The V end was cut by 6 bases, the J end by 9 bases, with 15 bases between. CDR3 size: 14 residues. CDR3 protein: CASSRKGNGSPLHF. CDR3 nucleotides: TGTGCCAGCAGCCGTAAGGGGAATGGTTCACCCCTCCACTTT.

The chain employs TRBV4-1 and TRBJ2-5; weak D call: TRBD2 (6 bases). The CDR3 length is 17 residues. CDR1 and CDR2 from the germline V gene are MGHRA and YSYEKL. Trimming stripped 0 bases from V and 2 bases from J, with 16 bases between. Here the CDR3 DNA reads TGCGCCAGCAGCCAAGACCCTCCGGGACTGCTTCAAGAGACCCAGTACTTC. This codes for CASSQDPPGLLQETQYF.

The genes are TRBV27 and TRBJ2-2; 13 bases align to TRBD2. The V segment lost 5 bases and the J segment 7 bases; nucleotides outside the gene matches: 7. CDR1 and CDR2 (germline): MNHEY, SMNVEV (reference sequence). The CDR3 length is 16 residues. CDR3 sequence: CASSTRLAGGIGELFF. The CDR3 region has the DNA TGTGCCAGCAGTACGAGACTAGCGGGGGGAATCGGGGAGCTGTTTTTT.

The chain couples TRBV6-4 to TRBJ1-2, with D possibly matching TRBD1 (6 bases). Germline V gene sequence: CDR1 MRHNA, CDR2 SNTAGT. Deletions cut 8 bases from V and 7 bases from J, with 32 bases between. The CDR3 is made up of 18 amino acids. The CDR3 DNA reads as TGTGCCAGCCCCCAGCCAGTAAGGACGTTGGGGGCGCTGTTTGGCTACACCTTC. This gives the protein CASPQPVRTLGALFGYTF.

The J gene is TRBJ2-7, the V gene TRBV28; D is uncertain. From germline, CDR1 is MDHEN and CDR2 SYDVKM. The ends were cut back, 3 bases at V and 1 base at J, with 7 bases in the middle. The CDR3 is made up of 13 amino acids. CDR3 bases: TGTGCCAGCAGTTTGTCCTATTCCTACGAGCAGTACTTC. This translates into CASSLSYSYEQYF.

This chain uses TRBV30 with TRBJ2-7, with 9 bases lining up with TRBD2. CDR3 length equals 14 residues. The germline gives CDR1 GTSNPN, CDR2 SVGIG (reference sequence). With 3 bases clipped from V and 7 bases from J, the junction kept 10 bases outside the gene matches. The CDR3 coding sequence is TGTGCCTGGAGGGGGGTAGCGGGAGTGGGAGAGCAGTACTTC. This gives the protein CAWRGVAGVGEQYF.

This clone has ten or more counts. CDR3 in DNA: TGTGCCAGCAGCGTAGATCCGGTTACCACAGATACGCAGTATTTT. Translation gives CASSVDPVTTDTQYF. The V call is TRBV9, the J call TRBJ2-3, with D hard to call. The V end was cut by 0 bases, the J end by 2 bases, with 10 bases between. Germline V gives CDR1 SGDLS, CDR2 YYNGEE. This CDR3 region has 15 residues.

The gene calls are TRBV14 and TRBJ2-1; D call uncertain. Trimming cost V 6 bases and J 0 bases, with 6 bases left between them. The germline CDR1 and CDR2 sequences are SGHDN and FVKESK. The CDR3 is 13 amino acids. The CDR3 DNA follows: TGTGCCAGCAGTCGTCCCTCCTACAATGAGCAGTTCTTC. It translates to CASSRPSYNEQFF.

The V call is TRBV7-2, the J call TRBJ2-5; 7 nucleotides line up with TRBD2. This CDR3 comprises 15 residues. V dropped 5 bases and J dropped 5; count of bases not matched to a gene: 11. Per germline, CDR1 SGHTA and CDR2 FQGNSA. This chain's CDR3 is CASSPLGGSLETQYF. The CDR3, as DNA: TGTGCCAGCAGCCCTCTCGGGGGGAGTCTTGAGACCCAGTACTTC.

The chain couples TRBV28 to TRBJ2-4; TRBD1 matches 7 bases. CDR1 is MDHEN, CDR2 SYDVKM, per germline. With V trimmed by 5 bases and J by 2 bases, 6 bases remained unmatched. The CDR3 loop spans 15 amino acids. The CDR3 bases are TGTGCCAGCAGTCCCGGGGACAGCCCCAAAAACATTCAGTACTTC. Its translation: CASSPGDSPKNIQYF.

This clone is a singleton in its sample. This chain connects TRBV7-2 to TRBJ2-1; 11 nucleotides align to TRBD2. V shed 2 bases, J shed 14 bases, and the junction held 5 bases outside the gene matches. There are 13 residues in the CDR3. CDR1 and CDR2 from the germline V gene are SGHTA and FQGNSA. CDR3 bases: TGTGCCAGCAGCTTACTTAGCGGGGGGGCCAAGTTCTTC. Its protein product is CASSLLSGGAKFF.

This clone was detected only once. The rearrangement uses TRBV5-4 and TRBJ2-3, with TRBD1 as a possible D gene (7 bases). V lost 4 bases and J 1 base, leaving 13 bases between the germline ends. CDR1 is SGHNT, CDR2 YYREEE, per germline (reference sequence). There are 15 residues in the CDR3. The CDR3 bases are TGTGCCAGCAGCGCTCAGGGGGGTCGCACAGATACGCAGTATTTT. This translates into CASSAQGGRTDTQYF.

This clone showed up just a few times. V usage is TRBV5-1 and J usage is TRBJ2-3; 7 nucleotides match TRBD1. Germline lookup yields CDR1 SGHRS and CDR2 YFSETQ. The CDR3 extends over 15 amino acids. V gave up 3 bases and J gave up 2 bases; unmatched junction bases: 6. This CDR3 is CASSYQTGNTDTQYF. CDR3 bases: TGCGCCAGCAGCTATCAGACAGGGAACACAGATACGCAGTATTTT. The full variable domain, in which reference TRBV5-1 and TRBJ2-3 provide the parts outside the CDR3, is KAGVTQTPRYLIKTRGQQVTLSCSPISGHRSVSWYQQTPGQGLQFLFEYFSETQRNKGNFPGRFSGRQFSNSRSEMNVSTLELGDSALYLCASSYQTGNTDTQYFGPGTRLTVL.

This clone was observed once. This sequence joins TRBV9 and TRBJ2-3; D perhaps matches TRBD1 (6 bases). This CDR3 is 16 amino acids long. V lost 0 bases and J 2 bases, leaving 13 bases between the germline ends. Germline V gene data show CDR1 as SGDLS and CDR2 as YYNGEE. CDR3 sequence reads: CASSVAVGHTTDTQYF. In DNA, the CDR3 is TGTGCCAGCAGCGTAGCTGTGGGACACACCACAGATACGCAGTATTTT.

The chain combines TRBV5-1 with TRBJ2-3, with TRBD2 matching 15 bases. The germline V gene encodes CDR1 SGHRS and CDR2 YFSETQ. V dropped 4 bases and J dropped 6; count of bases not matched to a gene: 6. The CDR3 is 16 amino acids. The CDR3: CASSPGLAGGRDTQYF. CDR3 DNA: TGCGCCAGCAGCCCGGGACTAGCGGGGGGTCGGGATACGCAGTATTTT.

The rearrangement uses TRBV28 and TRBJ1-5; D gene uncertain. Trimming removed 2 bases from V and 3 bases from J, with 2 bases in between. The V gene's germline CDR1 is MDHEN and CDR2 SYDVKM. CDR3 length: 12 residues. Here the CDR3 reads CASSLLNQPQHF. The CDR3 DNA sequence: TGTGCCAGCAGTTTACTCAATCAGCCCCAGCATTTT. The variable domain in full, completed from reference TRBV28 and TRBJ1-5, reads DVKVTQSSRYLVKRTGEKVFLECVQDMDHENMFWYRQDPGLGLRLIYFSYDVKMKEKGDIPEGYSVSREKKERFSLILESASTNQTSMYLCASSLLNQPQHFGDGTRLSIL.

The V call is TRBV10-3, the J call TRBJ1-1; D possibly corresponds to TRBD1 (5 bases). Trimming cost V 0 bases and J 5 bases, with 19 bases left between them. The CDR3 extends over 17 amino acids. Germline CDR1 ENHRY, CDR2 SYGVKD. As DNA, the CDR3 is TGTGCCATCAGTGAGTCGATTGGGGGGGTAGTAGAAACTGAAGCTTTCTTT. It codes for CAISESIGGVVETEAFF.

The J gene is TRBJ1-4, the V gene TRBV5-1; 8 bases are shared with TRBD1. The CDR3 totals 14 residues. J lost 6 bases, V lost 4 bases, and 5 bases had no gene match. The germline CDR1 and CDR2 sequences are SGHRS and YFSETQ. The CDR3 region is CASSRVGQDEKLFF. In DNA form, the CDR3 reads TGCGCCAGCAGCCGAGTGGGACAGGATGAAAAACTGTTTTTT.

The rearrangement links TRBV25-1 to TRBJ1-5; TRBD1 is a possible D gene (6 bases). V lost 4 bases and J 0 bases, leaving 10 bases between the germline ends. The CDR3 is made up of 15 amino acids. The germline gives CDR1 MGHDK, CDR2 SYGVNS. The CDR3 DNA sequence: TGTGCCAGCAGTGCATCAGGGGTTAGCAATCAGCCCCAGCATTTT. It translates to CASSASGVSNQPQHF. Combining the CDR3 with reference TRBV25-1 and TRBJ1-5 gives the whole variable domain EADIYQTPRYLVIGTGKKITLECSQTMGHDKMYWYQQDPGMELHLIHYSYGVNSTEKGDLSSESTVSRIRTEHFPLTLESARPSHTSQYLCASSASGVSNQPQHFGDGTRLSIL.

V usage is TRBV7-2 and J usage is TRBJ2-5, with D tentatively TRBD1 (5 bases). CDR3 length equals 15 residues. With 7 bases removed from V and 2 bases from J, the gap between germline ends came to 17 bases. Germline CDR1 SGHTA, CDR2 FQGNSA. In nucleotides, the CDR3 is TGTGCCAGCACCCCAGGGATTGTAACGCAAGAGACCCAGTACTTC. This gives the protein CASTPGIVTQETQYF.